The entry below describes one T cell receptor beta chain. Its antigen remains unknown. This sample was included in a study of OX40 agonist ivuxolimab in advanced cancers. Sequencing was performed with immunoSEQ multiplex PCR; in TCRdb, only in-frame clones are kept and a portion is missing. The table lists approximately 75,000 clones, roughly 90% of them singletons, with 0.37% in the top ten. From germline, CDR1 is SGDLS and CDR2 YYNGEE. The V and J ends lost 1 base and 2 bases respectively, with 6 bases between them. The CDR3 extends over 13 amino acids. General observations from the study: Compared with others, partial responders at 0.1-3.0 mg/kg displayed clonal expansion among the lowest. Average numbers of expanded clones were greater in CD8+ T cells than in CD4+.

The J gene is TRBJ2-5, the V gene TRBV9; possibly TRBD1 for D (5 bases). The clonotype originates from an adult with an advanced solid tumor such as melanoma, head and neck, liver or kidney cancer. Sequences were derived from CD4+ or CD8+ T cells sorted from blood, sampled in a trial of the OX40 agonist ivuxolimab. The CDR3 coding sequence is TGTGCCAGCAGCGTAAGGGGACAAGAGACCCAGTACTTC. Residues: CASSVRGQETQYF.